The following is a TCR beta chain sequence with its context. Its cognate antigen is unknown. The sample originates from a study of cytomegalovirus exposure and HLA in healthy donors. CDR1 and CDR2 from the germline V gene are SGHRS and YFSETQ. The CDR3 has 14 amino acids. The trim removed 4 bases at V and 0 bases at J, leaving 2 bases unmatched. Study-level points and caveats: Relative to the approximately 630-donor mean, N-insertions were reportedly fewer in an Asian-associated ancestry cluster in a later analysis.

Amplification used 60 Vbeta primers and 13 Jbeta primers. Generated by immunoSEQ multiplex PCR, the TCRdb table keeps only in-frame clones and is missing some. The table includes roughly 140,000 clones, 78% detected once. The chain uses TRBV5-1 and TRBJ2-3; 7 bases are a match to TRBD1. The clonotype originates from a female donor in good health and CMV-seronegative. Sequencing was carried out using PBMCs. The CDR3 protein is CASSQGQSTDTQYF. The CDR3 region has the DNA TGCGCCAGCAGCCAGGGACAGAGCACAGATACGCAGTATTTT. The whole variable domain, remainder taken from reference TRBV5-1 and TRBJ2-3, is KAGVTQTPRYLIKTRGQQVTLSCSPISGHRSVSWYQQTPGQGLQFLFEYFSETQRNKGNFPGRFSGRQFSNSRSEMNVSTLELGDSALYLCASSQGQSTDTQYFGPGTRLTVL.